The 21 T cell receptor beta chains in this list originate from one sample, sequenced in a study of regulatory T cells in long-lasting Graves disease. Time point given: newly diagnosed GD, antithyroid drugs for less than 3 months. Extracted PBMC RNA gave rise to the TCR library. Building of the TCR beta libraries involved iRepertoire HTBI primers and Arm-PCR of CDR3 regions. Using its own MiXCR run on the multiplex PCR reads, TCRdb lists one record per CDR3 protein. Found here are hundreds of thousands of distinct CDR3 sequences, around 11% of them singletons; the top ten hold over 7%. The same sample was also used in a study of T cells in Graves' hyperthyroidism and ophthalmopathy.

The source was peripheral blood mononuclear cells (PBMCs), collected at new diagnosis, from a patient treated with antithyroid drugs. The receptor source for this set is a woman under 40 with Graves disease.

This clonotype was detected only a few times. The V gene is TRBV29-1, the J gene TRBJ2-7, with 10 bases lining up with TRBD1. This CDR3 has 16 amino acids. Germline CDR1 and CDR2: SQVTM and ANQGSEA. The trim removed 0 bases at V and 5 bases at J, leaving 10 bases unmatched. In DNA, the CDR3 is TGCAGCGTTGAAGATCTCCCAGGGACAGGGGTCCACGAGCAGTACTTC. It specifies CSVEDLPGTGVHEQYF.

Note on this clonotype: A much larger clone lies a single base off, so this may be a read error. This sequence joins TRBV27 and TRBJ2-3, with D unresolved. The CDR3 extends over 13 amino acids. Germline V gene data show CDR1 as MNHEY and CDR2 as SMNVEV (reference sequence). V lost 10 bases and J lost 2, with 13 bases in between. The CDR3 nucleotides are TGTGCCACCCAGGATTTGGCCACAGATACGCAGTATTTT. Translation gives CATQDLATDTQYF.

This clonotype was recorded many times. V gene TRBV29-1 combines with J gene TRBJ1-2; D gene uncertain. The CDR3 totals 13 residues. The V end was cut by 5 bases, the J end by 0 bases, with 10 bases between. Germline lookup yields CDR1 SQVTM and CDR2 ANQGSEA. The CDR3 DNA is TGCAGCGTTAGAACTTCCACTAACTATGGCTACACCTTC. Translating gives CSVRTSTNYGYTF.

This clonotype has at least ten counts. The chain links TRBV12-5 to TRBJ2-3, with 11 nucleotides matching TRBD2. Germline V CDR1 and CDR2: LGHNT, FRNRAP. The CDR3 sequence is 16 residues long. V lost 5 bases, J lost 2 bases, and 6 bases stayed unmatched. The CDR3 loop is CASGQGLAEHTDTQYF. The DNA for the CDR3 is TGTGCTAGTGGTCAGGGACTAGCGGAGCACACAGATACGCAGTATTTT.

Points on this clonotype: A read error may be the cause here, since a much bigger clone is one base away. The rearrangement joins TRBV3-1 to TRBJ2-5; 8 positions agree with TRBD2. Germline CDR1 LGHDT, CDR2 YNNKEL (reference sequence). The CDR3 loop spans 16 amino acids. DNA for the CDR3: TGTGCCAGCAGCCAAGATCCTGCAGCGGGAGCAGAGGCCCAGTACTTC. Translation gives CASSQDPAAGAEAQYF.

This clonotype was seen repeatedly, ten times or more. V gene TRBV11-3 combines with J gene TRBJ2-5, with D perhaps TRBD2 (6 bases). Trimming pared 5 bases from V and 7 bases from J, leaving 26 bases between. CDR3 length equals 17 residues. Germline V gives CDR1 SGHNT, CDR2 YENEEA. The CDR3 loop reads CASSPINSGPSERTQYF. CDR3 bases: TGTGCCAGCAGCCCCATAAATAGCGGTCCCAGTGAAAGGACCCAGTACTTC.

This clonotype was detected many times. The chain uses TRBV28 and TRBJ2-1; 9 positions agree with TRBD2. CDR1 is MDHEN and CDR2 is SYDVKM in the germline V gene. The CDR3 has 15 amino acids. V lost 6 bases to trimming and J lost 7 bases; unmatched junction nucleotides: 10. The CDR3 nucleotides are TGTGCCAGCAGCCCAATCGGAGCGGGAGGAAATGAGCAGTTCTTC. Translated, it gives CASSPIGAGGNEQFF.

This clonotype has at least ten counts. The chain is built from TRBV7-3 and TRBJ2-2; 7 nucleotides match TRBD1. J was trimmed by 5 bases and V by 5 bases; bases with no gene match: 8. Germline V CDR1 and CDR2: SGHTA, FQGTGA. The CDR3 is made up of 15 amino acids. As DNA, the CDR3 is TGTGCCAGCAGCCCCGACAGGGAGAGGACCGGGGAGCTGTTTTTT. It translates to CASSPDRERTGELFF.

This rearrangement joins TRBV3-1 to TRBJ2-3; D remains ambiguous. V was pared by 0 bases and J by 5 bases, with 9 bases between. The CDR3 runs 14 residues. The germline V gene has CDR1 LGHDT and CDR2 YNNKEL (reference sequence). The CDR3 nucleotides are TGTGCCAGCAGCCAAGAAGGCCTCGGAGATACGCAGTATTTT. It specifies CASSQEGLGDTQYF.

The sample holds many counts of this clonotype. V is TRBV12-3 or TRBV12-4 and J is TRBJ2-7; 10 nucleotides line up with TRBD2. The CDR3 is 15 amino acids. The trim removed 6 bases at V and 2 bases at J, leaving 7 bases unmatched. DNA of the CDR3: TGTGCCAGCAGCGGCGGGAGCGGGAGGGCCTACGAGCAGTACTTC. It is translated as CASSGGSGRAYEQYF.

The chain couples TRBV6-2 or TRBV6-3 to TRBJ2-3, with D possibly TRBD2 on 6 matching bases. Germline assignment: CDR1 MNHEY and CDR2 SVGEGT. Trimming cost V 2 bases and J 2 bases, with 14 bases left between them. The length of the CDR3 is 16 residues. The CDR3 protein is CASSYGGPLSTDTQYF. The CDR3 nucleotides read TGTGCCAGCAGTTACGGAGGGCCCCTCTCCACAGATACGCAGTATTTT.

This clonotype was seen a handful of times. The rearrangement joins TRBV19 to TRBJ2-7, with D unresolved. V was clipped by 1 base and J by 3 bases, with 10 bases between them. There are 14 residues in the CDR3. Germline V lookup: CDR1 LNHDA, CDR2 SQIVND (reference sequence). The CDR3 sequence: CASSIATESYEQYF. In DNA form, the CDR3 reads TGTGCCAGTAGTATAGCTACTGAGAGCTACGAGCAGTACTTC.

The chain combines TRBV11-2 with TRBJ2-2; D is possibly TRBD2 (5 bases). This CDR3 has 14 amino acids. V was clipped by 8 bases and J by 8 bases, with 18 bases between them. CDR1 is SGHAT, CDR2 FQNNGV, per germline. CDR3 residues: CASRPLARGGELFF. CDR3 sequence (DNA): TGTGCCAGCCGCCCTCTAGCCAGAGGGGGGGAGCTGTTTTTT.

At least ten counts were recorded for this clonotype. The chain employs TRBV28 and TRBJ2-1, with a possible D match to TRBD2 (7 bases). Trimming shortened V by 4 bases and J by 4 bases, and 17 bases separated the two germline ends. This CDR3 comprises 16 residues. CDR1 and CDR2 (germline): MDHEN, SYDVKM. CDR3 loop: CASSWGRGKKYNEQFF. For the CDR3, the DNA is TGTGCCAGCAGTTGGGGGAGGGGGAAGAAATACAATGAGCAGTTCTTC.

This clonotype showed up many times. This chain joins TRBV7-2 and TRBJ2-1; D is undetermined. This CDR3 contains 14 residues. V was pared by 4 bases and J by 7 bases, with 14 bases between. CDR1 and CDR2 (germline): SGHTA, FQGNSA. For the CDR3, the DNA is TGTGCCAGCAGCTCACCCCCGACCGTGAATGAGCAGTTCTTC. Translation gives CASSSPPTVNEQFF.

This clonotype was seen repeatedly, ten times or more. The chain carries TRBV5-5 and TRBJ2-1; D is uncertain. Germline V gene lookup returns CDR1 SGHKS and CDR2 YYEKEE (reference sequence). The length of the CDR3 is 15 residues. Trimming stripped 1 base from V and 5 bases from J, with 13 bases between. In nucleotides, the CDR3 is TGTGCCAGCAGCTTGTTTTACCTCCGGGACAATGAGCAGTTCTTC. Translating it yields CASSLFYLRDNEQFF.

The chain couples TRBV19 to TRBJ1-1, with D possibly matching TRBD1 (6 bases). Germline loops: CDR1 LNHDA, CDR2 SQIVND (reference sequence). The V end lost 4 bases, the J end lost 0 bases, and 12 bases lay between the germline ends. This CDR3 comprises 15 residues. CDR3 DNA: TGTGCCAGTAGTAGCGGACAGCTCATGAACACTGAAGCTTTCTTT. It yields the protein CASSSGQLMNTEAFF. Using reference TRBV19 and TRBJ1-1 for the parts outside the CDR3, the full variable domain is DGGITQSPKYLFRKEGQNVTLSCEQNLNHDAMYWYRQDPGQGLRLIYYSQIVNDFQKGDIAEGYSVSREKKESFPLTVTSAQKNPTAFYLCASSSGQLMNTEAFFGQGTRLTVV.

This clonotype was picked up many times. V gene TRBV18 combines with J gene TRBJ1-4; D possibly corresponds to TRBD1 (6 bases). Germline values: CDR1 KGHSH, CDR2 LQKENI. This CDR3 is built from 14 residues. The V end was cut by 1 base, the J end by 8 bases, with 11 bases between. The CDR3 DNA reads TGTGCCAGCTCACCACTCGCAGGGGAGGAAAAACTGTTTTTT. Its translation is CASSPLAGEEKLFF.

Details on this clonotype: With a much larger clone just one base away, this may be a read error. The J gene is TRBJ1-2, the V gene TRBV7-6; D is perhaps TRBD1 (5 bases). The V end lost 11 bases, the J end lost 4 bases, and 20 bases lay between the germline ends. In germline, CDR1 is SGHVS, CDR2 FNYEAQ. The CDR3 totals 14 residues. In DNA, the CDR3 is TGTGCCTGCACCGCACTACAGGAACCCTATGGCTACACCTTC. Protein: CACTALQEPYGYTF.

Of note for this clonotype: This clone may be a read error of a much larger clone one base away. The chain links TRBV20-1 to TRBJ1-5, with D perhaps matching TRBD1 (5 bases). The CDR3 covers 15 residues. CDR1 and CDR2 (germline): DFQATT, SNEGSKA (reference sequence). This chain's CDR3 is CNAARSGQGNQPQHF. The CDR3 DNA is TGCAATGCCGCCCGGTCGGGGCAGGGCAATCAGCCCCAGCATTTT.

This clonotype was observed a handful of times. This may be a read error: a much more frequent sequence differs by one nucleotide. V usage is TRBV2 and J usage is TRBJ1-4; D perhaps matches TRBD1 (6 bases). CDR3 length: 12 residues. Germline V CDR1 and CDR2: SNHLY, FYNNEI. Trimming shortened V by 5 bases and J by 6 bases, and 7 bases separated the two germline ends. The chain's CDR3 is CASSRTDEKLFF. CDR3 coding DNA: TGTGCCAGCAGTAGGACAGATGAAAAACTGTTTTTT.